This is a list of T cell receptor beta chains from one sample in a study of cytomegalovirus exposure and HLA in healthy donors. TCRdb's table, derived via immunoSEQ multiplex PCR, lists solely in-frame clones and lacks some. In the table there are fewer than 100,000 clones, approximately 79% of which are singletons. Sequenced material: PBMCs. All receptors come from a female donor in good health and CMV-seronegative. Both conserved end residues are part of each CDR3. The order of the fields is D gene, clone size, J gene, V gene, CDR3 protein, CDR3 DNA. The D gene is left open where the match is weak. Only some rows state a clone size, as once, few, many or a class for expanded clones.

D gene: .
clone size: .
J gene: TRBJ2-1
V gene: TRBV4-1
CDR3 protein: CASSQPPASLMDEQFF
CDR3 DNA: TGCGCCAGCAGCCAACCCCCGGCTAGCCTAATGGATGAGCAGTTCTTC

D gene: .
clone size: few
J gene: TRBJ1-5
V gene: TRBV4-2
CDR3 protein: CASSQDLNYGQPQHF
CDR3 DNA: TGTGCCAGCAGCCAAGATTTAAACTACGGTCAGCCCCAGCATTTT

D gene: TRBD2
clone size: .
J gene: TRBJ2-3
V gene: TRBV9
CDR3 protein: CASSVVTSGGTDTQYF
CDR3 DNA: TGTGCCAGCAGCGTAGTAACTAGCGGAGGCACAGATACGCAGTATTTT

D gene: TRBD2
clone size: few
J gene: TRBJ2-7
V gene: TRBV28
CDR3 protein: CASSPQAAGAYEQYF
CDR3 DNA: TGTGCCAGCAGCCCCCAGGCGGCGGGGGCCTACGAGCAGTACTTC

D gene: TRBD1
clone size: .
J gene: TRBJ1-5
V gene: TRBV2
CDR3 protein: CASTPTGGYNQPQHF
CDR3 DNA: TGTGCCAGCACTCCGACAGGGGGTTATAATCAGCCCCAGCATTTT

D gene: TRBD1
clone size: .
J gene: TRBJ1-2
V gene: TRBV28
CDR3 protein: CASSRLTGGNGYTF
CDR3 DNA: TGTGCCAGCAGCCGCCTAACAGGGGGCAACGGCTACACCTTC

D gene: .
clone size: .
J gene: TRBJ2-5
V gene: TRBV7-8
CDR3 protein: CASSLGRGLQETQYF
CDR3 DNA: TGTGCCAGCAGCTTAGGTAGGGGACTCCAAGAGACCCAGTACTTC

D gene: TRBD2
clone size: once
J gene: TRBJ2-5
V gene: TRBV5-4
CDR3 protein: CASSRDWEGTQYF
CDR3 DNA: TGTGCCAGCAGCAGGGACTGGGAGGGGACCCAGTACTTC

D gene: TRBD1
clone size: few
J gene: TRBJ1-5
V gene: TRBV28
CDR3 protein: CASGNRGLQPQHF
CDR3 DNA: TGTGCCAGCGGTAACAGGGGGCTCCAGCCCCAGCATTTT

D gene: TRBD1
clone size: .
J gene: TRBJ2-7
V gene: TRBV9
CDR3 protein: CASSVRQGSGEQYF
CDR3 DNA: TGTGCCAGCAGCGTTCGACAGGGGTCGGGGGAGCAGTACTTC

D gene: .
clone size: .
J gene: TRBJ2-3
V gene: TRBV4-3
CDR3 protein: CASSGADISTDTQYF
CDR3 DNA: TGCGCCAGCAGCGGCGCTGACATAAGCACAGATACGCAGTATTTT

D gene: .
clone size: few
J gene: TRBJ1-6
V gene: TRBV19
CDR3 protein: CATSGTLGRGSPLHF
CDR3 DNA: TGTGCCACTTCCGGGACCCTCGGGAGGGGTTCACCCCTCCACTTT

D gene: .
clone size: .
J gene: TRBJ1-6
V gene: TRBV7-9
CDR3 protein: CSSSSPSAPLHF
CDR3 DNA: TGTTCCAGCAGCTCCCCCTCAGCACCCCTCCACTTT

D gene: TRBD1
clone size: .
J gene: TRBJ2-1
V gene: TRBV6-5
CDR3 protein: CASSFPGTGSHEQFF
CDR3 DNA: TGTGCCAGCAGTTTCCCCGGGACAGGGAGCCATGAGCAGTTCTTC

D gene: .
clone size: .
J gene: TRBJ2-1
V gene: TRBV7-2
CDR3 protein: CASSLTATYNEQFF
CDR3 DNA: TGTGCCAGCAGCTTAACTGCTACCTACAATGAGCAGTTCTTC

D gene: .
clone size: once
J gene: TRBJ2-7
V gene: TRBV28
CDR3 protein: CASTRDMGYEQYF
CDR3 DNA: TGTGCCAGCACCCGGGACATGGGCTACGAGCAGTACTTC

D gene: .
clone size: few
J gene: TRBJ1-6
V gene: TRBV4-3
CDR3 protein: CASSQERGLPPPNSPLHF
CDR3 DNA: TGCGCCAGCAGCCAAGAACGGGGGTTGCCACCCCCGAATTCACCCCTCCACTTT

D gene: TRBD1
clone size: many
J gene: TRBJ1-2
V gene: TRBV6-6
CDR3 protein: CASEGAGYTF
CDR3 DNA: TGTGCCAGCGAGGGGGCTGGCTACACCTTC

D gene: TRBD1
clone size: .
J gene: TRBJ2-5
V gene: TRBV18
CDR3 protein: CASSPRDSQETQYF
CDR3 DNA: TGTGCCAGCTCACCACGGGACAGCCAAGAGACCCAGTACTTC

D gene: TRBD1
clone size: .
J gene: TRBJ1-2
V gene: TRBV6-5
CDR3 protein: CASRLDRGNFYGYTF
CDR3 DNA: TGTGCCAGCAGACTAGACAGGGGTAATTTCTATGGCTACACCTTC

D gene: .
clone size: .
J gene: TRBJ1-1
V gene: TRBV30
CDR3 protein: CAWSAQVNTEAFF
CDR3 DNA: TGTGCCTGGAGTGCACAGGTTAACACTGAAGCTTTCTTT

D gene: .
clone size: .
J gene: TRBJ2-2
V gene: TRBV6-4
CDR3 protein: CASSGNTATGELFF
CDR3 DNA: TGTGCCAGCAGTGGTAACACAGCCACCGGGGAGCTGTTTTTT

D gene: TRBD2
clone size: .
J gene: TRBJ2-1
V gene: TRBV5-1
CDR3 protein: CASSFGLADNEQFF
CDR3 DNA: TGCGCCAGCAGCTTCGGACTAGCGGACAATGAGCAGTTCTTC

D gene: TRBD1
clone size: .
J gene: TRBJ1-1
V gene: TRBV7-9
CDR3 protein: CASSRGQGYTEAFF
CDR3 DNA: TGTGCCAGCAGCCGGGGACAGGGTTACACTGAAGCTTTCTTT

D gene: .
clone size: .
J gene: TRBJ2-3
V gene: TRBV7-9
CDR3 protein: CASSSEVVTDTQYF
CDR3 DNA: TGTGCCAGCAGTTCAGAGGTTGTCACAGATACGCAGTATTTT

D gene: .
clone size: .
J gene: TRBJ2-5
V gene: TRBV5-1
CDR3 protein: CASSLAGQLETQYF
CDR3 DNA: TGCGCCAGCAGCTTGGCTGGCCAGTTAGAGACCCAGTACTTC

D gene: TRBD2
clone size: once
J gene: TRBJ2-7
V gene: TRBV4-2
CDR3 protein: CASSPIAPGLVSYEQYF
CDR3 DNA: TGTGCCAGCAGCCCCATCGCACCGGGACTAGTTTCCTACGAGCAGTACTTC

D gene: .
clone size: .
J gene: TRBJ2-3
V gene: TRBV15
CDR3 protein: CATSRRAGASTDTQYF
CDR3 DNA: TGTGCCACCAGCAGAAGGGCGGGGGCCAGCACAGATACGCAGTATTTT

D gene: TRBD1
clone size: .
J gene: TRBJ2-2
V gene: TRBV7-9
CDR3 protein: CASSAGQGGWRTGELFF
CDR3 DNA: TGTGCCAGCAGCGCAGGACAGGGCGGATGGAGAACCGGGGAGCTGTTTTTT

D gene: .
clone size: .
J gene: TRBJ2-1
V gene: TRBV7-9
CDR3 protein: CASSLVQLWRATYNEQFF
CDR3 DNA: TGTGCCAGCAGCTTAGTACAACTATGGAGGGCCACCTACAATGAGCAGTTCTTC

D gene: .
clone size: few
J gene: TRBJ1-1
V gene: TRBV30
CDR3 protein: CAWRTMPGTEAFF
CDR3 DNA: TGTGCCTGGAGGACAATGCCAGGAACTGAAGCTTTCTTT

D gene: .
clone size: once
J gene: TRBJ2-5
V gene: TRBV7-2
CDR3 protein: CASSLDSPGTQYF
CDR3 DNA: TGTGCCAGCAGCTTAGACTCCCCAGGGACCCAGTACTTC

D gene: TRBD1
clone size: once
J gene: TRBJ1-2
V gene: TRBV28
CDR3 protein: CASSLTRDRGGLRYGYTF
CDR3 DNA: TGTGCCAGCAGTCTTACCAGGGACAGGGGAGGTTTGCGCTATGGCTACACCTTC

D gene: .
clone size: .
J gene: TRBJ1-1
V gene: TRBV6-5
CDR3 protein: CASSSYRDTEAFF
CDR3 DNA: TGTGCCAGCAGCTCATACAGAGACACTGAAGCTTTCTTT

D gene: TRBD1
clone size: .
J gene: TRBJ2-5
V gene: TRBV5-1
CDR3 protein: CASSPDRPDQETQYF
CDR3 DNA: TGCGCCAGCAGCCCGGACAGGCCAGACCAAGAGACCCAGTACTTC

D gene: .
clone size: .
J gene: TRBJ1-2
V gene: TRBV7-9
CDR3 protein: CASSAGRVSPYGYTF
CDR3 DNA: TGTGCCAGCAGCGCAGGCAGGGTGAGCCCGTATGGCTACACCTTC

D gene: TRBD2
clone size: .
J gene: TRBJ2-5
V gene: TRBV7-7
CDR3 protein: CASSLGTTAQETQYF
CDR3 DNA: TGTGCTAGCAGCTTAGGGACTACGGCTCAAGAGACCCAGTACTTC

D gene: TRBD2
clone size: .
J gene: TRBJ2-1
V gene: TRBV2
CDR3 protein: CASSEERGTSNEQFF
CDR3 DNA: TGTGCCAGCAGTGAAGAGCGGGGGACTTCCAATGAGCAGTTCTTC

D gene: .
clone size: few
J gene: TRBJ2-1
V gene: TRBV5-4
CDR3 protein: CASSSISGISYNEQFF
CDR3 DNA: TGTGCCAGCAGCTCGATAAGCGGTATCTCCTACAATGAGCAGTTCTTC

D gene: TRBD1
clone size: .
J gene: TRBJ2-7
V gene: TRBV11-3
CDR3 protein: CASSYGTGPYEQYF
CDR3 DNA: TGTGCCAGCAGCTACGGGACAGGACCCTACGAGCAGTACTTC

D gene: TRBD1
clone size: .
J gene: TRBJ1-1
V gene: TRBV27
CDR3 protein: CASSPSTGGITEAFF
CDR3 DNA: TGTGCCAGCAGTCCATCGACAGGGGGAATCACTGAAGCTTTCTTT

D gene: TRBD1
clone size: once
J gene: TRBJ2-1
V gene: TRBV15
CDR3 protein: CATSRAVGTGSGEQFF
CDR3 DNA: TGTGCCACCAGCAGAGCGGTAGGGACAGGTTCGGGTGAGCAGTTCTTC